This T cell receptor beta chain was recorded in a study of response to subunit inactivated influenza vaccine. Findings of the study overall: Authors suggested that a seasonal influenza vaccination recruits few new T cells each time.

Germline assignment: CDR1 MNHEY and CDR2 SVGAGI. V was trimmed by 2 bases and J by 4 bases, leaving 14 bases between them. The CDR3 length is 16 residues. As to this clonotype: Its antigen remains unknown.

TCRdb analysed the RT-PCR reads with MiXCR anew, one entry per CDR3 protein. Found here are about 190,000 distinct CDR3 sequences, about an eighth of them singletons; the top ten hold under 30%. This chain connects TRBV6-5 to TRBJ2-2; D is unresolved. The TCR sequence derives from a middle-aged man who received an inactivated influenza vaccine. The source material was CD8+ T cells sorted from PBMCs, sampled roughly 5 days after vaccination. Here the CDR3 DNA reads TGTGCCAGCAGTTACCGTCTGGTAGACTTCACCGGGGAGCTGTTTTTT. The encoded protein is CASSYRLVDFTGELFF.